This T cell receptor (beta chain) originates from a study of T cells in Graves' hyperthyroidism and ophthalmopathy. Study findings and constraints: Separating ophthalmopathy from stable hyperthyroidism was achieved by a 13 V-J model.

RNA transcripts yielded amplified TCR beta CDR3 regions. With the HTBI primer set, the TCR CDR3 went through a first round of RT-PCR. In TCRdb, the multiplex PCR reads were re-called with MiXCR into one record per CDR3 protein. The sample lists hundreds of thousands of distinct CDR3 sequences; roughly 14% were seen once. This clonotype was observed at least ten times. Its antigen is not identified. This sequence originates from a woman between 50 and 59 years old with Graves' ophthalmopathy. Sequencing input: blood.

Here the CDR3 reads CASAYSTDTQYF. The CDR3 nucleotides read TGTGCCAGCGCATACAGCACAGATACGCAGTATTTT. J is TRBJ2-3 and V is TRBV12-3 or TRBV12-4, with D uncertain. The CDR3 runs 12 residues. V lost 8 bases and J lost 0, with 6 bases in between.